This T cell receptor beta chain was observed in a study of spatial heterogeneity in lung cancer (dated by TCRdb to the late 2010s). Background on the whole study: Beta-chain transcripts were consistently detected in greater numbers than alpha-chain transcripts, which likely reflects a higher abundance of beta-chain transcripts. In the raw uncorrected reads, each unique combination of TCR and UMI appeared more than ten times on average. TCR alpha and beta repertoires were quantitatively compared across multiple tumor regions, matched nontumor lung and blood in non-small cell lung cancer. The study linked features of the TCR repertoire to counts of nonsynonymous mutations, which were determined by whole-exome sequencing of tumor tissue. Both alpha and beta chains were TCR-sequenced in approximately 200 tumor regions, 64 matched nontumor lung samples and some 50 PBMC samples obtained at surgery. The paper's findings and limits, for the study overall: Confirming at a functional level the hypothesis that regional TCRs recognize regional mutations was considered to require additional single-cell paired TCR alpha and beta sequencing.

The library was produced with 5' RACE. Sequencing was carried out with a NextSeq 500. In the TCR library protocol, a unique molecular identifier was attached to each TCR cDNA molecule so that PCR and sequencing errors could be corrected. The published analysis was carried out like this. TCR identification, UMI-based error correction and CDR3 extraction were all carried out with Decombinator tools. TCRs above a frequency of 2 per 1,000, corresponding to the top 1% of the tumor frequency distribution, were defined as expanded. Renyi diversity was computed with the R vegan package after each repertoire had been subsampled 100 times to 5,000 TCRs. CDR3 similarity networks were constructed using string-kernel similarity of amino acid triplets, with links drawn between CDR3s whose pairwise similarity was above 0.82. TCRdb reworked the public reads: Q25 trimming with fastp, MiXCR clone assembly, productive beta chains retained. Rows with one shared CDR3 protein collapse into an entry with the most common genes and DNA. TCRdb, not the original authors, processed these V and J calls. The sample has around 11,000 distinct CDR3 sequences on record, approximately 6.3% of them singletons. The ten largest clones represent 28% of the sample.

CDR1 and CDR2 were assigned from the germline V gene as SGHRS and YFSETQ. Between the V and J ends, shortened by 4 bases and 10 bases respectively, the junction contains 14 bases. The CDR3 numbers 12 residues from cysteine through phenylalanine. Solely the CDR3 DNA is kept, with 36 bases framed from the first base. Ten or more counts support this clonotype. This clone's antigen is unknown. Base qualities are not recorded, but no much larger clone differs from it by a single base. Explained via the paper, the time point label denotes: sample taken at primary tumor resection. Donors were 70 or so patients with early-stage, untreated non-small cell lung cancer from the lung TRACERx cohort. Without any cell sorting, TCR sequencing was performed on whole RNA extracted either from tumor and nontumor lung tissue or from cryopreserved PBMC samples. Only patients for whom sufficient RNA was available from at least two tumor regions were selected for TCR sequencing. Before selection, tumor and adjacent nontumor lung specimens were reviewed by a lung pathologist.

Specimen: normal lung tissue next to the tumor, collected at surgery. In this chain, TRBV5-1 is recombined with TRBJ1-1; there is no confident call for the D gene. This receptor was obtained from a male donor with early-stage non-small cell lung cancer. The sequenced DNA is TGCGCCAGCAGCCTCCCGGGAAGAGGAGCTTTCTTT. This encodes CASSLPGRGAFF.